This T cell receptor (beta chain) derives from a study of blood T cell repertoires in COVID-19. Study-wide context: Whether acute or convalescent, the COVID-19 samples came from the United States, Italy and Spain. Sources were T cells, B-cell-depleted T cells, or PBMCs; the material itself was cDNA or gDNA.

CDR3 length equals 13 residues. V lost 2 bases to trimming and J lost 8 bases, with 12 bases between them. Germline V lookup: CDR1 MNHNS, CDR2 SASEGT. TCRdb's copy holds only in-frame clones and misses some; the assay was immunoSEQ multiplex PCR. The sample carries about 220,000 clones, approximately 79% recorded once. This clone has only one observation. Material: peripheral blood. This receptor was identified in a human donor in a cohort sampled during active COVID-19. The rearrangement links TRBV6-1 to TRBJ1-2, with D possibly matching TRBD1 (5 bases). CDR3: CASSEHQGGGYTF. CDR3 DNA: TGTGCCAGCAGTGAACATCAGGGTGGGGGCTACACCTTC.